The T cell receptor (beta chain) under discussion was sequenced for a study of blood T cell repertoires in COVID-19. On the study more broadly: Acute and convalescent COVID-19 specimens originated in the United States, Italy and Spain.

Germline CDR1 reads SGDLS; CDR2 reads YYNGEE. The V gene end was trimmed by 0 bases and the J gene end by 6 bases; junction bases not matched to a gene: 9. The CDR3 covers 16 residues. Profiled with immunoSEQ multiplex PCR; TCRdb holds only in-frame clones, not every one. The sample holds 250,000 or so clones, roughly 87% seen once. The receptor comes from a woman aged 40 to 55 who had recovered from COVID-19. V is TRBV9 and J is TRBJ2-1; 7 positions agree with TRBD2. Material for sequencing was peripheral blood. The CDR3 DNA is TGTGCCAGCAGCGTAGCGGTCGGGGGGACGTCCAATGAGCAGTTCTTC. This gives the protein CASSVAVGGTSNEQFF.